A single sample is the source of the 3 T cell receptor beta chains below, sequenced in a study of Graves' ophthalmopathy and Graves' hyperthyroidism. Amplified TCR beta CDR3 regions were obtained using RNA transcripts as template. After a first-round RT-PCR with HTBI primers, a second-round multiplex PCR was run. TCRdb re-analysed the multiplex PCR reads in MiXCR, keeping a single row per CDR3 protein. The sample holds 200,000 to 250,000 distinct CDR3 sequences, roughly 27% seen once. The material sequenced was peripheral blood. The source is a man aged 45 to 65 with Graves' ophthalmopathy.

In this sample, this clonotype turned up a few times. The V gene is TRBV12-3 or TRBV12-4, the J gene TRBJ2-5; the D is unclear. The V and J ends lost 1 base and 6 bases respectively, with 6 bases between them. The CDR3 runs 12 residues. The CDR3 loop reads CASSLGEQTQYF. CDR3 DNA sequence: TGTGCCAGCAGTTTAGGCGAACAGACCCAGTACTTC.

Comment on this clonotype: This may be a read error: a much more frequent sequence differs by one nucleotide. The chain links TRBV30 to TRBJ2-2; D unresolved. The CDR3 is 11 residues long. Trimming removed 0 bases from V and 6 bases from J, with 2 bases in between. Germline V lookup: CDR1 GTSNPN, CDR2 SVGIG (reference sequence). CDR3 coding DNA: TGTGCCTGGAGTGTATCCGGGGAGCTGTTTTTT. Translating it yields CAWSVSGELFF.

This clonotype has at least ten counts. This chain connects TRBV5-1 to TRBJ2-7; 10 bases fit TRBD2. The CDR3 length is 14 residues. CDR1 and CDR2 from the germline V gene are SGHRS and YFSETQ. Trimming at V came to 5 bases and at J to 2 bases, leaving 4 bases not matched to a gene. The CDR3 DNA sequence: TGCGCCAGCAGAGGAACTAGCGGGACCTACGAGCAGTACTTC. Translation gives CASRGTSGTYEQYF.